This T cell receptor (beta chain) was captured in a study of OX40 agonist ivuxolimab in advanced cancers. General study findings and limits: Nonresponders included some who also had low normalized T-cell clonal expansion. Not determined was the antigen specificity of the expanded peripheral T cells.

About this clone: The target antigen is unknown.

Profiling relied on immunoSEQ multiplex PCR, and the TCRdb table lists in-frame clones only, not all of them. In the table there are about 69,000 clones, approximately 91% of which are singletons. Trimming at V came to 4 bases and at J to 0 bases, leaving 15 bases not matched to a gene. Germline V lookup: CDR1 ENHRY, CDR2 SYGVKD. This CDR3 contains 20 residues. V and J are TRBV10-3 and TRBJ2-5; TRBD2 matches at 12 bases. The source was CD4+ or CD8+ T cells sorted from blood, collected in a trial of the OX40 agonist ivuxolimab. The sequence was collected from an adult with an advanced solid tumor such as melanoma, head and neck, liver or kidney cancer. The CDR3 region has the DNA TGTGCCATCAGTGGACAGGTGACTAGCGGGAGCCCCAGAAACCAAGAGACCCAGTACTTC. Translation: CAISGQVTSGSPRNQETQYF.